The next 26 T cell receptor beta chains were all read from a single sample in a study of blood T cell repertoires in COVID-19. Measured with immunoSEQ multiplex PCR; TCRdb has only the in-frame clones, and not every one. The profile shows 200,000 or so clones, around 87% of them singletons. Sequencing was performed on PBMCs or T cells enriched from blood (not recorded which). Source of these receptors: a woman younger than 35 in a cohort exposed to, infected with or recovered from COVID-19 (not recorded which).

The CDR3, as DNA: TGTGCCAGAAGCTTGCGAATCGGGCCCCAGCATTTT. This translates into CARSLRIGPQHF. The rearrangement joins TRBV7-5 to TRBJ1-5. TRBV7-5 is a known pseudogene. The CDR3 contains 12 residues.

The chain couples TRBV11-2 to TRBJ2-3, with TRBD2 matching 10 bases. V was clipped by 1 base and J by 8 bases; unmatched bases: 12. The CDR3 extends over 17 amino acids. Per the germline V gene, CDR1 is SGHAT and CDR2 is FQNNGV. CDR3 DNA sequence: TGTGCCAGCAGCTTAGCGCTTAGCGGGGGGCTCAGGGGTACGCAGTATTTT. Amino acids: CASSLALSGGLRGTQYF.

The rearrangement joins TRBV19 to TRBJ1-2; no definite D call. Germline values: CDR1 LNHDA, CDR2 SQIVND (reference sequence). The V gene lost 5 bases and the J gene lost 6 bases, with 16 bases spanning the gap. The CDR3 is 14 residues long. CDR3 amino acids: CASSPQVGKDGYTF. As DNA, the CDR3 is TGTGCCAGTAGTCCTCAGGTGGGTAAAGATGGCTACACCTTC.

This clone showed up just once. The chain is built from TRBV6-5 and TRBJ1-1, with TRBD1 as a possible D gene (5 bases). Germline assignment: CDR1 MNHEY and CDR2 SVGAGI. V lost 7 bases, J lost 11 bases, and 23 bases lay in between. The CDR3 runs to 14 residues. The CDR3 protein is CASTTHLGDLIAFF. As DNA, the CDR3 is TGTGCCAGCACAACACATCTAGGGGATCTGATCGCTTTCTTT.

In regard to this clone: Additional DNA sequences in this sample encode the identical CDR3. This chain links TRBV27 with TRBJ1-2; possibly TRBD1 for D (6 bases). V lost 0 bases and J lost 4, with 6 bases in between. The CDR3 is 13 amino acids. CDR1 MNHEY and CDR2 SMNVEV come from the germline V gene (reference sequence). Here the CDR3 DNA reads TGTGCCAGCAGTTTATCGACAGGCTATGGCTACACCTTC. Protein sequence: CASSLSTGYGYTF.

The CDR3 protein is CASADGTSGGLLDEQFF. The CDR3 bases are TGTGCTAGTGCCGATGGGACTAGCGGGGGACTTTTGGATGAGCAGTTCTTC. The genes are TRBV12-5 and TRBJ2-1, with 14 bases fitting TRBD2. Germline CDR1 LGHNT, CDR2 FRNRAP. The CDR3 is 17 amino acids. V was clipped by 7 bases and J by 8 bases; unmatched bases: 13.

The gene calls are TRBV6-4 and TRBJ2-5, with TRBD2 matching over 7 bases. V was pared by 3 bases and J by 5 bases, with 6 bases of the junction left unmatched. This CDR3 spans 14 amino acids. Germline CDR1 MRHNA, CDR2 SNTAGT. CDR3 region: CASSEAAGAETQYF. CDR3 nucleotide sequence: TGTGCCAGCAGTGAGGCGGCGGGAGCGGAGACCCAGTACTTC.

The chain couples TRBV27 to TRBJ2-2; 8 nucleotides match TRBD2. Trimming removed 3 bases from V and 1 base from J; junction bases left unmatched: 1. The germline CDR1 and CDR2 sequences are MNHEY and SMNVEV (reference sequence). The CDR3 length is 15 residues. The CDR3 loop reads CASSFSGRNTGELFF. The CDR3 DNA reads as TGTGCCAGCAGTTTCAGCGGGAGGAACACCGGGGAGCTGTTTTTT.

The rearrangement uses TRBV27 and TRBJ2-3; no reliable D call. The germline V gene has CDR1 MNHEY and CDR2 SMNVEV (reference sequence). With 8 bases removed from V and 5 bases from J, the gap between germline ends came to 14 bases. This CDR3 contains 13 residues. The CDR3 sequence: CASGLFSGDTQYF. CDR3 DNA: TGTGCCAGCGGCTTATTTTCCGGAGATACGCAGTATTTT.

The rearrangement joins TRBV9 to TRBJ2-6; a weak D match, TRBD1 (6 bases). Trimming left V 4 bases short and J 4 bases short, with 18 bases between. Germline-derived CDR1 and CDR2 are SGDLS and YYNGEE. The CDR3 extends over 17 amino acids. CDR3 loop: CASSTKPAGVGANVLTF. Written as DNA, the CDR3 is TGTGCCAGCAGCACCAAACCAGCAGGGGTCGGGGCCAACGTCCTGACTTTC.

The rearrangement joins TRBV9 to TRBJ1-2; 7 nucleotides match TRBD1. The ends lost 5 bases at V and 3 bases at J; junction bases unmatched: 1. The CDR3 has 12 amino acids. Germline-derived CDR1 and CDR2 are SGDLS and YYNGEE. CDR3 coding DNA: TGTGCCAGCAGTACAGGGGACTATGGCTACACCTTC. This translates into CASSTGDYGYTF.

The gene calls are TRBV11-3 and TRBJ1-3; 7 nucleotides line up with TRBD1. CDR3 length: 16 amino acids. V trimming: 5 bases; J trimming: 2 bases; junction bases outside the gene matches: 9. CDR1 is SGHNT and CDR2 is YENEEA in the germline V gene. DNA for the CDR3: TGTGCCAGCAGCCCCCGAGACAGGGCCGCTGGAAACACCATATATTTT. As protein: CASSPRDRAAGNTIYF.

This clone was found once. The chain carries TRBV5-8 and TRBJ2-3, with 10 bases identical to TRBD2. The germline gives CDR1 SGHTS, CDR2 YDEGEE. There are 16 residues in the CDR3. Losses at the gene ends were 2 bases for V and 5 bases for J; bases not matched to a gene: 8. CDR3 in amino acids: CASSFGASGGEDTQYF. The CDR3 DNA is TGTGCCAGCAGCTTTGGCGCTAGCGGGGGAGAAGATACGCAGTATTTT.

In its sample, this clone was seen once. The chain combines TRBV24-1 with TRBJ2-1, with a possible D match to TRBD2 (5 bases). CDR3 length equals 15 residues. The V end lost 4 bases, the J end lost 8 bases, and 17 bases lay between the germline ends. The germline V gene has CDR1 KGHDR and CDR2 SFDVKD. The CDR3 spells CATSDSSGLVDEQFF. CDR3 coding DNA: TGTGCCACCAGTGACAGTTCCGGACTTGTAGATGAGCAGTTCTTC.

This chain joins TRBV28 and TRBJ2-7; tentative D call: TRBD1 (7 bases). Germline loops: CDR1 MDHEN, CDR2 SYDVKM. V lost 3 bases and J lost 2, with 17 bases in between. The CDR3 consists of 16 residues. The CDR3 DNA follows: TGTGCCAGCAGTTTTATGTTCAGGGGGAGGCCCTACGAGCAGTACTTC. It specifies CASSFMFRGRPYEQYF.

This clone was observed once. This chain uses TRBV14 with TRBJ2-3; TRBD2 matches 8 bases. The CDR3 runs to 19 residues. V was pared by 0 bases and J by 2 bases, with 13 bases of the junction left unmatched. Germline-derived CDR1 and CDR2 are SGHDN and FVKESK. The CDR3 sequence: CASSQDRSGTDPDTDTQYF. CDR3 bases: TGTGCCAGCAGCCAAGATCGTAGCGGGACCGATCCTGACACAGATACGCAGTATTTT.

The chain recombines TRBV6-6 with TRBJ2-1, with TRBD2 matching 10 bases. V lost 5 bases, J lost 1 base, and 14 bases stayed unmatched. The CDR3 extends over 19 amino acids. Germline CDR1 and CDR2: MNHNY and SVGAGI (reference sequence). In nucleotides, the CDR3 is TGTGCCAGCAGTCGAAGGCGTAGCGGGAGGACCGCGTCCTACAATGAGCAGTTCTTC. Translating it yields CASSRRRSGRTASYNEQFF.

The chain carries TRBV4-1 and TRBJ1-3; D is possibly TRBD1 (5 bases). The CDR3 has 14 residues. V lost 0 bases and J lost 7, with 10 bases in between. CDR1 and CDR2 from the germline V gene are MGHRA and YSYEKL. CDR3 region: CASSQDLRGNTIYF. The CDR3 DNA is TGCGCCAGCAGCCAAGATTTAAGGGGCAACACCATATATTTT.

There are a few counts of this clone. The rearrangement uses TRBV12-3 or TRBV12-4 and TRBJ2-7, with a possible D match to TRBD2 (5 bases). Trimming took off 5 bases at V and 6 bases at J, with 14 bases between the two ends. The CDR3 has 13 residues. In DNA, the CDR3 is TGTGCCAGCAGTCCTCCCGCGGGCGGCGAGCAGTACTTC. This encodes CASSPPAGGEQYF.

The chain is built from TRBV23-1 and TRBJ1-2, with D perhaps TRBD1 (5 bases). TRBV23-1 is filed as an ORF, its function uncertain. V gave up 9 bases and J gave up 9 bases, with 11 bases separating them. The CDR3 is 10 amino acids. CDR3 in DNA: TGCGCCAGTCCGACAGACAGCTACACCTTC. As protein: CASPTDSYTF.

This clone was recorded only once. V usage is TRBV6-5 and J usage is TRBJ1-1; D remains ambiguous. CDR3 length equals 11 residues. In germline, CDR1 is MNHEY, CDR2 SVGAGI. Deletions cut 0 bases from V and 6 bases from J, with 2 bases between. The CDR3: CASSYSSEAFF. The CDR3 DNA sequence: TGTGCCAGCAGTTACTCCTCTGAAGCTTTCTTT.

The gene calls are TRBV28 and TRBJ1-1; TRBD1 is a possible D gene (6 bases). V lost 4 bases, J lost 5 bases, and 11 bases lay in between. The CDR3 runs to 13 residues. Per the germline V gene, CDR1 is MDHEN and CDR2 is SYDVKM. The CDR3 nucleotides read TGTGCCAGCAGTTCGCCGAGGGGGACTGAAGCTTTCTTT. This codes for CASSSPRGTEAFF.

This sequence joins TRBV7-9 and TRBJ1-5; 8 positions match TRBD1. Germline V CDR1 and CDR2: SEHNR, FQNEAQ (reference sequence). This CDR3 has 16 residues. Trimming cost V 1 base and J 6 bases; bases outside gene matches: 8. CDR3 nucleotides: TGTGCCAGCAGCTTAGAAGGGACAGGATTCTCTCAGCCCCAGCATTTT. This encodes CASSLEGTGFSQPQHF. The entire variable domain, with the rest obtained from reference TRBV7-9 and TRBJ1-5, is as follows: DTGVSQNPRHKITKRGQNVTFRCDPISEHNRLYWYRQTLGQGPEFLTYFQNEAQLEKSRLLSDRFSAERPKGSFSTLEIQRTEQGDSAMYLCASSLEGTGFSQPQHFGDGTRLSIL.

This clone showed up just a few times. The V call is TRBV9, the J call TRBJ2-1, with TRBD2 identical over 7 bases. The trim removed 4 bases at V and 9 bases at J, leaving 7 bases unmatched. The CDR3 runs 13 residues. Germline V gives CDR1 SGDLS, CDR2 YYNGEE. Here the CDR3 DNA reads TGTGCCAGCAGCCCTGGGGGGGAGGGTGAGCAGTTCTTC. Its protein is CASSPGGEGEQFF.

V usage is TRBV13 and J usage is TRBJ1-5; 9 bases are shared with TRBD1. Losses at the gene ends were 5 bases for V and 7 bases for J; bases not matched to a gene: 6. CDR1 and CDR2 from the germline V gene are PRHDT and FYEKMQ (reference sequence). The CDR3 is 14 amino acids. CDR3 residues: CASSKGQGGQPQHF. For the CDR3, the DNA is TGTGCCAGCAGCAAGGGACAGGGTGGACAGCCCCAGCATTTT. The full variable domain, its missing parts supplied by reference TRBV13 and TRBJ1-5, is AAGVIQSPRHLIKEKRETATLKCYPIPRHDTVYWYQQGPGQDPQFLISFYEKMQSDKGSIPDRFSAQQFSDYHSELNMSSLELGDSALYFCASSKGQGGQPQHFGDGTRLSIL.

This clone is a singleton in its sample. The chain carries TRBV12-3 or TRBV12-4 and TRBJ2-7; unclear D gene. Trimming shortened V by 3 bases and J by 3 bases, and 9 bases separated the two germline ends. CDR3 length: 13 residues. The CDR3 DNA reads as TGTGCCAGCAGTTTCACGCTAGGCTACGAGCAGTACTTC. Its translation: CASSFTLGYEQYF.